The next 5 T cell receptor beta chains were all read from a single sample in a study of spatial heterogeneity in lung cancer. General study results and limits: The study found that expanded intratumoral alpha and beta TCR counts tracked tumor mutation counts.

These TCRs' antigens remain unknown. Time point: sample taken at primary tumor resection. TCRdb reanalysed the 5' RACE reads using MiXCR and keeps one entry per CDR3 protein. The sample comprises 1,300 to 1,500 distinct CDR3 sequences, under 25% of which are singletons, and approximately 18% rests with the top ten. This specimen consisted of lung tumor tissue, obtained at surgery. The receptor source for this set is a male donor with early-stage non-small cell lung cancer.

As to this clonotype: For a library built for alpha chains, this beta chain is a stray read; little rests on its size. DNA of the CDR3: TGTGCCAGCAGGGCAGGGGGAGGAGACATTCAGTACTTC. This codes for CASRAGGGDIQYF. The rearrangement links TRBV25-1 to TRBJ2-4; D may be TRBD1 (7 bases). Germline CDR1 MGHDK, CDR2 SYGVNS. V was pared by 6 bases and J by 8 bases, with 14 bases between. This CDR3 has 13 amino acids.

In regard to this clonotype: A library made for alpha chains picked up this beta chain off target, so its size means little. The chain carries TRBV12-3 or TRBV12-4 and TRBJ2-1, with TRBD1 identical over 7 bases. The junction had 5 bases not matched to a gene; V was cut back by 2 bases and J by 10 bases. The CDR3 spans 13 residues. CDR3: CASSLTGESEQFF. The CDR3 coding sequence is TGTGCCAGCAGTTTAACAGGGGAAAGCGAGCAGTTCTTC.

This clonotype is termed large. This beta chain slipped into a library made for alpha chains as a stray read, so its size is not meaningful. This chain connects TRBV6-2 or TRBV6-3 to TRBJ2-2; no clear D. CDR1 and CDR2 from the germline V gene are MNHEY and SVGEGT. The V and J ends lost 5 bases and 3 bases respectively, with 10 bases between them. The CDR3 totals 14 residues. CDR3 loop: CASSLEGDTGELFF. In DNA, the CDR3 is TGTGCCAGCAGTCTCGAAGGAGACACCGGGGAGCTGTTTTTT.

This clonotype was recorded a few times. This beta chain is a stray read from a library made for alpha chains; its abundance is not meaningful. V and J are TRBV5-4 and TRBJ2-7, with D possibly matching TRBD1 (7 bases). The V end lost 6 bases, the J end lost 4 bases, and 17 bases lay between the germline ends. CDR3 size: 14 residues. In germline, CDR1 is SGHNT, CDR2 YYREEE (reference sequence). The CDR3 nucleotides are TGTGCCAGCATGAGACAGGGAGGAAAGTACGAGCAGTACTTC. It yields the protein CASMRQGGKYEQYF.

Comments on this clonotype: This beta chain slipped into a library made for alpha chains as a stray read, so its size is not meaningful. The chain couples TRBV20-1 to TRBJ2-5, with a possible D match to TRBD2 (5 bases). V dropped 0 bases and J dropped 4 bases, with 12 bases sitting between them. This CDR3 has 14 amino acids. In germline, CDR1 is DFQATT, CDR2 SNEGSKA (reference sequence). The CDR3 sequence: CSARDLRGRETQYF. Here the CDR3 DNA reads TGCAGTGCTAGAGATCTACGTGGGAGAGAGACCCAGTACTTC.